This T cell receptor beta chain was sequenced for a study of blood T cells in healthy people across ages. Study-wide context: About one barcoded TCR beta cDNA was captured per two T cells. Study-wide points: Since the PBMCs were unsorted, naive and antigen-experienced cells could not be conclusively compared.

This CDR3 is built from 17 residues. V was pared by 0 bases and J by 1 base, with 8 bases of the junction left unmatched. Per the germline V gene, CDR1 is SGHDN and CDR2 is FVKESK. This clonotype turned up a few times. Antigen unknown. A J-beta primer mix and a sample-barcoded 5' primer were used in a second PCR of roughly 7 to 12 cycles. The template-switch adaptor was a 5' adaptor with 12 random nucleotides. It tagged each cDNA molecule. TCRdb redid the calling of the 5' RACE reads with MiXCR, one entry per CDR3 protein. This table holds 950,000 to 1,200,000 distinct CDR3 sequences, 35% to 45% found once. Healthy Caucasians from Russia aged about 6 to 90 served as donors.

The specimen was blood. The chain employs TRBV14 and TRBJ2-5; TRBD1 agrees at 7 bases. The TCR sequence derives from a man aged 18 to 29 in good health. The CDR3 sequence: CASSQDIGTALQETQYF. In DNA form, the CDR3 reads TGTGCCAGCAGCCAAGATATCGGGACAGCACTCCAAGAGACCCAGTACTTC. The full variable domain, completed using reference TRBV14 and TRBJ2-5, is EAGVTQFPSHSVIEKGQTVTLRCDPISGHDNLYWYRRVMGKEIKFLLHFVKESKQDESGMPNNRFLAERTGGTYSTLKVQPAELEDSGVYFCASSQDIGTALQETQYFGPGTRLLVL.